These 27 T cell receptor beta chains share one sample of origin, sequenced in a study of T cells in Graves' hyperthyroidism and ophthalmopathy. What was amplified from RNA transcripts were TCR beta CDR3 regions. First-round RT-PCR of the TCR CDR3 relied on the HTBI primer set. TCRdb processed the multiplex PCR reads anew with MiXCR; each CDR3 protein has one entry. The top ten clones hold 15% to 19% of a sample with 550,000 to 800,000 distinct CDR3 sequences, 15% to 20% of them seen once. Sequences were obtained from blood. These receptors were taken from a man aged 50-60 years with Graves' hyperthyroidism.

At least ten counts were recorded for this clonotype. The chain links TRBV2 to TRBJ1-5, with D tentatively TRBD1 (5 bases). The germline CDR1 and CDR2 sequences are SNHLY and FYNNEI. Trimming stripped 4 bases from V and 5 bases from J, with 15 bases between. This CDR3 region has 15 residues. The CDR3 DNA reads TGTGCCAGCAGTGTTGATATGGGGGGGGATCAGCCCCAGCATTTT. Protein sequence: CASSVDMGGDQPQHF.

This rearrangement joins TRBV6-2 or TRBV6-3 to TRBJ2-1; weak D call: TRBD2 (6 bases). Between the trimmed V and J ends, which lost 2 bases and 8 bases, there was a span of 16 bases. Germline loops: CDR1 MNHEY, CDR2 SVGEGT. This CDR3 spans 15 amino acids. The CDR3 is CASSYGFSGVDEQFF. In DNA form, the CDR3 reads TGTGCCAGCAGTTACGGTTTTAGCGGCGTTGATGAGCAGTTCTTC.

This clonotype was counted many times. The chain's CDR3 is CASSPTLGRSYEQYF. CDR3 nucleotides: TGTGCCAGCAGTCCCACCCTGGGGAGGTCCTACGAGCAGTACTTC. The chain combines TRBV27 with TRBJ2-7, with a weak D call TRBD2 (6 bases). In germline, CDR1 is MNHEY, CDR2 SMNVEV (reference sequence). The germline V and J ends were trimmed by 5 bases and 1 base, with 15 bases remaining between them. The CDR3 spans 15 residues.

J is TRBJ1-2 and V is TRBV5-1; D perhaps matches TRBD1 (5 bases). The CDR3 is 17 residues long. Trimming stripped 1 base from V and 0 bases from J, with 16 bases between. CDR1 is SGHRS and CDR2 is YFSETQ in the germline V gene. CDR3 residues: CASSLRDGKISNYGYTF. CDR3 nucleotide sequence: TGCGCCAGCAGCTTGAGGGACGGGAAAATTTCTAACTATGGCTACACCTTC.

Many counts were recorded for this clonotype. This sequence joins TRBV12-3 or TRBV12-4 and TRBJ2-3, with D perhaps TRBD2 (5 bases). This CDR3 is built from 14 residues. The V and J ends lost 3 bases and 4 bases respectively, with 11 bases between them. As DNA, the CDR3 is TGTGCCAGCAGTTTTCTAGCCCGGTCAGATACGCAGTATTTT. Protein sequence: CASSFLARSDTQYF.

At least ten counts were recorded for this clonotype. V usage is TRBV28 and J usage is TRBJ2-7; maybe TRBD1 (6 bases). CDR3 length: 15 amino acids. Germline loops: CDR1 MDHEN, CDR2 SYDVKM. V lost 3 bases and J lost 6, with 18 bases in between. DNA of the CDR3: TGTGCCAGCAGTTTTCATCTAAATACAGGGTCCGAGCAGTACTTC. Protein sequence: CASSFHLNTGSEQYF.

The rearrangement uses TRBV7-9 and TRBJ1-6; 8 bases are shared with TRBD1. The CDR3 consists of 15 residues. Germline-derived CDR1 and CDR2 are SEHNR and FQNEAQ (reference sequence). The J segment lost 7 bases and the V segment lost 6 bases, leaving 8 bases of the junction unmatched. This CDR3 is CASSQTRGRNSPLHF. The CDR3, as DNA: TGTGCCAGCAGTCAAACCAGGGGGCGGAATTCACCCCTCCACTTT.

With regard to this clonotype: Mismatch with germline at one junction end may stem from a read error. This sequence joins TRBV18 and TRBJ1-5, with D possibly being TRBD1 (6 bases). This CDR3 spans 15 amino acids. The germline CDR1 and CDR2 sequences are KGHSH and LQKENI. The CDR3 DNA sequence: TGTGCCAGCTCTCCCGGAGGGACACTGGGGCAGCCCCACCATTTT. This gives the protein CASSPGGTLGQPHHF.

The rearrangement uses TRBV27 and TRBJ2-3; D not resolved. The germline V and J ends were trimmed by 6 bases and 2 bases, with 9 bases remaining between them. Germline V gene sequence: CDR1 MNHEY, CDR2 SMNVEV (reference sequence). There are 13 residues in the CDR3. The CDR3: CASRLPFTDTQYF. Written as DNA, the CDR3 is TGTGCCAGCAGACTACCCTTCACAGATACGCAGTATTTT.

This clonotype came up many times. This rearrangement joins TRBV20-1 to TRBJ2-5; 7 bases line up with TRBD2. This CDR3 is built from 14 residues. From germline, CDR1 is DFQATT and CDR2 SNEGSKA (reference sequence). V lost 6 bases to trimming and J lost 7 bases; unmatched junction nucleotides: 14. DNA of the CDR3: TGCAGTGCGAGGACTAGATACTACTCAGGGACCCAGTACTTC. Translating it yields CSARTRYYSGTQYF.

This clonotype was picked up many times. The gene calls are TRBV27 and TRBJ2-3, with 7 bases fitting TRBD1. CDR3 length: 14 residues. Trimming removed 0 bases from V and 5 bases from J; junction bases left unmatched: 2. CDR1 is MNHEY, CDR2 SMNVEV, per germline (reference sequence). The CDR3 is CASSLSTGIDTQYF. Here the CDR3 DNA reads TGTGCCAGCAGTTTATCGACAGGGATAGATACGCAGTATTTT.

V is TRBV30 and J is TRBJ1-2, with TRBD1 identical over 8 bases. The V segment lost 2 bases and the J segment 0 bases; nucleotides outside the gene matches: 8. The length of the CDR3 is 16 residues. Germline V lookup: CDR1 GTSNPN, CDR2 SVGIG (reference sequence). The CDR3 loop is CAWSTPGTGANYGYTF. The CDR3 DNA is TGTGCCTGGAGTACCCCCGGGACAGGCGCTAACTATGGCTACACCTTC.

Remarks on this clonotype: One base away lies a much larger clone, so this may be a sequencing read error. The CDR3 is CASSLTSGSVAQYF. Here the CDR3 DNA reads TGTGCCAGCAGCCTGACTAGCGGGAGTGTGGCCCAGTACTTC. The chain links TRBV7-4 to TRBJ2-5; 12 bases are a match to TRBD2. The J segment lost 9 bases and the V segment lost 5 bases, leaving 7 bases of the junction unmatched. Germline values: CDR1 SGHVT, CDR2 SQSDAQ. The CDR3 is made up of 14 amino acids.

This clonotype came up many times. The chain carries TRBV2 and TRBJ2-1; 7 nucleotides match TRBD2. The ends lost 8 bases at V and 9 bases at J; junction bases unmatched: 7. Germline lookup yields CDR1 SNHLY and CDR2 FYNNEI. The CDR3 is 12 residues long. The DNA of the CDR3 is TGTGCCAGCGCCCAGCGGGAACTTGAGCAGTTCTTC. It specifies CASAQRELEQFF.

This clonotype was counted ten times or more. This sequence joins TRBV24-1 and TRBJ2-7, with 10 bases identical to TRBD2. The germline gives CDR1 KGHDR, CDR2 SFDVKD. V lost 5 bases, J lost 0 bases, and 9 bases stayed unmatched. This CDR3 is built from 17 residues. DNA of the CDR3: TGTGCCACCAGTGCCTCGGGTAGCGGGAGGTCCTCCTACGAGCAGTACTTC. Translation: CATSASGSGRSSYEQYF.

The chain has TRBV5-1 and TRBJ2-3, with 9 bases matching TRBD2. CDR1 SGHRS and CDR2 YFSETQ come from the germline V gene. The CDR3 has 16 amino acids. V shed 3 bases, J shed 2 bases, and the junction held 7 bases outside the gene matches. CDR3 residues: CASSSTSGLFTDTQYF. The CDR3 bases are TGCGCCAGCAGCTCAACTAGCGGGCTCTTCACAGATACGCAGTATTTT.

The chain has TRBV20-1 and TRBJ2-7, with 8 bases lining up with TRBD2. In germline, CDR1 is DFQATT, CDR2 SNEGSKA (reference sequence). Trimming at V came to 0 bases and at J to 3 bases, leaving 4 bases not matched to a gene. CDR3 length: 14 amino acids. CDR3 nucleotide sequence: TGCAGTGCTAGAGAGTCGCTAGCGGGCTACGAGCAGTACTTC. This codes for CSARESLAGYEQYF.

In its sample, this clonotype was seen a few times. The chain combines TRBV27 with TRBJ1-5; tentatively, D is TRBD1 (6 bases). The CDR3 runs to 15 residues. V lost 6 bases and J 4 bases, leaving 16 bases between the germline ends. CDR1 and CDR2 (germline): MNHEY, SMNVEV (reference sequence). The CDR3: CASSPWAGDNQPQHF. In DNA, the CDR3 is TGTGCCAGCAGCCCCTGGGCAGGGGATAATCAGCCCCAGCATTTT.

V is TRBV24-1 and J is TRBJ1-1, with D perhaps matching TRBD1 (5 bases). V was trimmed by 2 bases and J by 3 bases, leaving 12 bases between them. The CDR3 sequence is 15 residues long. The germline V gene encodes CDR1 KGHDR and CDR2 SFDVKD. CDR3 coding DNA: TGTGCCACCAGTGATTCCGGGGCAGGGTACACTGAAGCTTTCTTT. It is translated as CATSDSGAGYTEAFF.

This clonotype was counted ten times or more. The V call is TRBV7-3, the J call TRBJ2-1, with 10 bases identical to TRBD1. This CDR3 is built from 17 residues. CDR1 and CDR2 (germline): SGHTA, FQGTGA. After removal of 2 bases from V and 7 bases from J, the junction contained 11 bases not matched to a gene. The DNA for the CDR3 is TGTGCCAGCAGCTTACTGCCCGGCGTGGGACAGGGGAATGAGCAGTTCTTC. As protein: CASSLLPGVGQGNEQFF.

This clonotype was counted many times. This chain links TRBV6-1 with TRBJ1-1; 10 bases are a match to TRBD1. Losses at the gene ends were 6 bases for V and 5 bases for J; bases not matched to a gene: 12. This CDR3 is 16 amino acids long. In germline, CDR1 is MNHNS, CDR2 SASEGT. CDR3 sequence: CASRDRGAPVETEAFF. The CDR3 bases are TGTGCCAGCAGGGACAGGGGGGCGCCGGTGGAAACTGAAGCTTTCTTT.

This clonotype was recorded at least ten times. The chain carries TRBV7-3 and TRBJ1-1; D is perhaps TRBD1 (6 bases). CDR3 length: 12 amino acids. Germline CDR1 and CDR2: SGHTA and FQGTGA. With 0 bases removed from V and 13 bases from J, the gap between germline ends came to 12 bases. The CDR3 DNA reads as TGTGCCAGCAGCTTAACGACAGGAAGGATTTTCTTT. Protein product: CASSLTTGRIFF.

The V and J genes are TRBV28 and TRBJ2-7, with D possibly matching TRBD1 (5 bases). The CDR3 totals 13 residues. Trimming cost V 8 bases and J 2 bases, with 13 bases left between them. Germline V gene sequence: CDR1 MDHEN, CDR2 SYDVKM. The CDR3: CASRTTGTYEQYF. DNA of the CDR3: TGTGCCAGCCGAACTACAGGAACCTACGAGCAGTACTTC.

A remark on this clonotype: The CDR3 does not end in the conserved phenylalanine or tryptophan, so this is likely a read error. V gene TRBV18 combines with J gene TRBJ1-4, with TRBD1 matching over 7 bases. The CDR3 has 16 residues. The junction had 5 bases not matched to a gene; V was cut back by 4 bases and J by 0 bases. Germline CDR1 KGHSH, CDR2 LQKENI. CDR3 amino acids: CASSQRDSATNEKLFC. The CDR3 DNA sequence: TGTGCCAGCTCACAGCGGGACAGTGCAACTAATGAAAAACTGTTTTGT.

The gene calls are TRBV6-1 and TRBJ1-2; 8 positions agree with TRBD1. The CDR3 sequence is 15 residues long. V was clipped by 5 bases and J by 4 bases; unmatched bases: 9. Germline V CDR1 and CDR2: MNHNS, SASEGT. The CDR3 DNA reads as TGTGCCAGCAGTCAGGACAGGGCCCCCCGCTATGGCTACACCTTC. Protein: CASSQDRAPRYGYTF.

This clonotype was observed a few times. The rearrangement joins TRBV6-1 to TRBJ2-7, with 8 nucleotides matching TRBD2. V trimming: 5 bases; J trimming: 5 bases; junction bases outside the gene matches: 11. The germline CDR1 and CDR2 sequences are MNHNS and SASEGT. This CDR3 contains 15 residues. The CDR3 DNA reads TGTGCCAGCAGTACCCCCGGGGGGGTTCTACACGAGCAGTACTTC. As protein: CASSTPGGVLHEQYF.

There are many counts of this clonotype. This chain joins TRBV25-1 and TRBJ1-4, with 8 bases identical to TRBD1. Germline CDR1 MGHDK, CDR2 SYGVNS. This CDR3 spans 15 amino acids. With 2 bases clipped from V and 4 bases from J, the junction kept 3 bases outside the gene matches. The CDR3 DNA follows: TGTGCCAGCAGTGAACAGGGGGCGGGTAATGAAAAACTGTTTTTT. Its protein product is CASSEQGAGNEKLFF.